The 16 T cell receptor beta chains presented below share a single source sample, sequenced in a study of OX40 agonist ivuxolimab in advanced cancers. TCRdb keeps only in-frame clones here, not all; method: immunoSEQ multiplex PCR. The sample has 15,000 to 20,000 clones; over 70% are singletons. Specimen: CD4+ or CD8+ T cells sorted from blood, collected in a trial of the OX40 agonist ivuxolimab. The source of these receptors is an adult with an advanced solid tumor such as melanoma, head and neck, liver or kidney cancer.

The CDR3 is CASSEGFGGQPQHF. The CDR3 bases are TGTGCCAGCAGTGAAGGTTTTGGGGGTCAGCCCCAGCATTTT. J is TRBJ1-5 and V is TRBV6-1; possibly TRBD1 for D (5 bases). This CDR3 region has 14 residues. The germline V gene encodes CDR1 MNHNS and CDR2 SASEGT. V was shortened by 1 base and J by 6 bases, with 10 bases between the two germline ends.

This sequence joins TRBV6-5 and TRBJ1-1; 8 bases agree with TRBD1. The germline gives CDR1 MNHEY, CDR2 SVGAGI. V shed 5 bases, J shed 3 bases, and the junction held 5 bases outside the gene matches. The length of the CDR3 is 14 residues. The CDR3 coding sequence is TGTGCCAGCAGTGCAACAGGGGGAGACACTGAAGCTTTCTTT. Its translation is CASSATGGDTEAFF.

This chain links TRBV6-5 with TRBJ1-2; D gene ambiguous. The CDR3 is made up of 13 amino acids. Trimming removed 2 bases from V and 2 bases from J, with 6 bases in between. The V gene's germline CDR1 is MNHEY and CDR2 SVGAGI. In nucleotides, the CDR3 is TGTGCCAGCAGTTACGACACAAACTATGGCTACACCTTC. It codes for CASSYDTNYGYTF.

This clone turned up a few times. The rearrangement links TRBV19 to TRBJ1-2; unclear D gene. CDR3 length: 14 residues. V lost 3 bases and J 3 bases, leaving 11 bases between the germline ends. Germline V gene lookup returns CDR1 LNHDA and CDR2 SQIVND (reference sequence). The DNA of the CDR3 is TGTGCCAGTAGTATGCTGGTACGAGACTATGGCTACACCTTC. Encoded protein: CASSMLVRDYGYTF.

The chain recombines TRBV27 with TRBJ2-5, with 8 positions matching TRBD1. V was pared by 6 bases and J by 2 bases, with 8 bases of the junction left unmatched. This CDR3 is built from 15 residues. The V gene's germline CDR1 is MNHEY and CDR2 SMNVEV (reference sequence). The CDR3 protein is CASSRDRGEQETQYF. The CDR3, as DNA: TGTGCCAGCAGCCGCGACAGGGGTGAACAAGAGACCCAGTACTTC.

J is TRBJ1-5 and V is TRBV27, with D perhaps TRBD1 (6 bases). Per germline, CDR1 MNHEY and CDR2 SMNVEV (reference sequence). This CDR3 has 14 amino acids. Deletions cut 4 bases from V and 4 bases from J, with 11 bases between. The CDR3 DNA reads TGTGCCAGCAGTTGGCAGGGACATAATCAGCCCCAGCATTTT. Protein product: CASSWQGHNQPQHF.

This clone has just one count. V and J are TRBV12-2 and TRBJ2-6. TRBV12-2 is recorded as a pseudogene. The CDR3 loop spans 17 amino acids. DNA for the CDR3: TGTGCAAGTCGCGGGTCCCCCACACAAAGTCGGGCCAACGTCCTGACTTTC. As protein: CASRGSPTQSRANVLTF.

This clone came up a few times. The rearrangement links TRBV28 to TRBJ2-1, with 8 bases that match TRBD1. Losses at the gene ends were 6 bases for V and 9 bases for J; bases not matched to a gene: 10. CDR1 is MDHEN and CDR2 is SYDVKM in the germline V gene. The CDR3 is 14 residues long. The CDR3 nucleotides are TGTGCCAGCAGCCCCCGACAGGGGCCATCTGAGCAGTTCTTC. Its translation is CASSPRQGPSEQFF. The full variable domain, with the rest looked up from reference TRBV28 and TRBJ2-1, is DVKVTQSSRYLVKRTGEKVFLECVQDMDHENMFWYRQDPGLGLRLIYFSYDVKMKEKGDIPEGYSVSREKKERFSLILESASTNQTSMYLCASSPRQGPSEQFFGPGTRLTVL.

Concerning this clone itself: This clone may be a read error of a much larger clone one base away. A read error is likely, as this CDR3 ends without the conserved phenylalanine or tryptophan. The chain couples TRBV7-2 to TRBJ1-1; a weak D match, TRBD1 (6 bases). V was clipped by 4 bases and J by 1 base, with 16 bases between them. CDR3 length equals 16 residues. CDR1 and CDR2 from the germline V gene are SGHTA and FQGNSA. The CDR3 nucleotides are TGTGCCAGCAGCTCCGGTTCCAGGACAGAGAACACTGAAGCTTTCCTT. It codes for CASSSGSRTENTEAFL.

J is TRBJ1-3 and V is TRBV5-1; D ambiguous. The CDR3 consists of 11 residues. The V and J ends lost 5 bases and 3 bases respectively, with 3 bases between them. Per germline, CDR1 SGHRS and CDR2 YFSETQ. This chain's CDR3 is CASSYGNTIYF. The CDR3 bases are TGCGCCAGCAGTTATGGAAACACCATATATTTT.

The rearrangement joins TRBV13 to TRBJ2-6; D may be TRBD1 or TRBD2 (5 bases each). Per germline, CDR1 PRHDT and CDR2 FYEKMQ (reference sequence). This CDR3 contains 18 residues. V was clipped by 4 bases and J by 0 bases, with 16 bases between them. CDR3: CASSSRDPLYSGANVLTF. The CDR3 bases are TGTGCCAGCAGCTCTCGGGACCCCTTATACTCTGGGGCCAACGTCCTGACTTTC.

The CDR3, as DNA: TGTGCCAGCAGTTTATCGTCGCCTCCCGGGGCCAATTCACCCCTCCACTTT. This sequence encodes CASSLSSPPGANSPLHF. The J gene is TRBJ1-6, the V gene TRBV27; D possibly corresponds to TRBD1 (5 bases). The V end was cut by 0 bases, the J end by 7 bases, with 16 bases between. Germline values: CDR1 MNHEY, CDR2 SMNVEV (reference sequence). This CDR3 comprises 17 residues.

Here the CDR3 reads CASSLGSGRDSNPNTGELFF. The CDR3 coding sequence is TGTGCCAGCAGCTTAGGTAGTGGCCGGGACAGCAATCCGAACACCGGGGAGCTGTTTTTT. The chain uses TRBV11-3 and TRBJ2-2; TRBD1 aligns across 7 bases. J lost 0 bases, V lost 1 base, and 14 bases had no gene match. The CDR3 sequence is 20 residues long. Germline loops: CDR1 SGHNT, CDR2 YENEEA. The complete variable domain, with remaining parts taken from reference TRBV11-3 and TRBJ2-2, reads EAGVVQSPRYKIIEKKQPVAFWCNPISGHNTLYWYLQNLGQGPELLIRYENEEAVDDSQLPKDRFSAERLKGVDSTLKIQPAELGDSAVYLCASSLGSGRDSNPNTGELFFGEGSRLTVL.

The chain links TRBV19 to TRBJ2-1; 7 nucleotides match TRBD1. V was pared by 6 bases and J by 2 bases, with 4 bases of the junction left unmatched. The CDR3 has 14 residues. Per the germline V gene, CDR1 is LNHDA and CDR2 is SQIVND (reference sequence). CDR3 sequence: CASRQQGTYNEQFF. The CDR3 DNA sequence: TGTGCCAGTAGGCAACAGGGGACCTACAATGAGCAGTTCTTC.

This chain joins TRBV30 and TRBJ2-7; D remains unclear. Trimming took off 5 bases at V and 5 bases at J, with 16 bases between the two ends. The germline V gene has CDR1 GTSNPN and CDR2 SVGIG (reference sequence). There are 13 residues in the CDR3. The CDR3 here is CAWGWGSGDEQYF. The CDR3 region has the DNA TGTGCCTGGGGGTGGGGTTCAGGAGACGAGCAGTACTTC. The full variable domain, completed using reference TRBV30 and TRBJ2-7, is SQTIHQWPATLVQPVGSPLSLECTVEGTSNPNLYWYRQAAGRGLQLLFYSVGIGQISSEVPQNLSASRPQDRQFILSSKKLLLSDSGFYLCAWGWGSGDEQYFGPGTRLTVT.

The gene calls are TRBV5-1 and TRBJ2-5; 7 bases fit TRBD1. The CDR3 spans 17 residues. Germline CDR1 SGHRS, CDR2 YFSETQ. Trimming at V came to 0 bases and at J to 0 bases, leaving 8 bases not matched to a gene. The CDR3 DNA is TGCGCCAGCAGCTTGGAGGGGGCAGGCGAGTACCAAGAGACCCAGTACTTC. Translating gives CASSLEGAGEYQETQYF.